This entry is about one T cell receptor (beta chain). Germline loops: CDR1 MNHEY, CDR2 SMNVEV (reference sequence). The CDR3 runs 16 residues. V trimming: 3 bases; J trimming: 3 bases; junction bases outside the gene matches: 6. Original analysis: Reference gene primer amplification yielded estimated nucleated cell counts. Clones were read by immunoSEQ multiplex PCR, and TCRdb kept only the in-frame ones, dropping some. V, J and clone size are taken as reported in that table, and D and trimming were inferred from the DNA itself. This sample carries just over 250,000 clones, roughly 86% of them seen once, and the ten largest clones take 2% to 2.5%. The record originates from a study of blood T cell repertoires in COVID-19. Study information: The origin of the acute and convalescent COVID-19 samples was the United States, Italy and Spain. Sample material is recorded as cDNA or gDNA derived from T cells, B-cell-depleted T cells, or PBMCs.

Sequencing was done on a sample of peripheral blood. The sequence came from a woman aged 45-60 years with acute or convalescent COVID-19. The chain carries TRBV27 and TRBJ1-4, with TRBD1 identical over 8 bases. The CDR3 bases are TGTGCCAGCAGTTTCGGGCAGGGGGCCTCTAATGAAAAACTGTTTTTT. This translates into CASSFGQGASNEKLFF.